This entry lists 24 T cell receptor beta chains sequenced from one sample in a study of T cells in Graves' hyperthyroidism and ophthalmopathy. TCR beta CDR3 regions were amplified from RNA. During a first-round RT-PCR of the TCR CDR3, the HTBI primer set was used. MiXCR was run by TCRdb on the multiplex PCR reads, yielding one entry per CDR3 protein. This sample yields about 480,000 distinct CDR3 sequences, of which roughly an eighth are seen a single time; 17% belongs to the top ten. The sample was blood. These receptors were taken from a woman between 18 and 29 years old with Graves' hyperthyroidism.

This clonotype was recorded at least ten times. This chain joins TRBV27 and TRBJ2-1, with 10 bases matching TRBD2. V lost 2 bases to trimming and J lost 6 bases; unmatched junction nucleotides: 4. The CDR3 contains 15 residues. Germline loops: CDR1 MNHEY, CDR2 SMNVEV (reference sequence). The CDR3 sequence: CASSLSSGRSNEQFF. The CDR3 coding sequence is TGTGCCAGCAGTTTAAGTAGCGGGAGGAGCAATGAGCAGTTCTTC.

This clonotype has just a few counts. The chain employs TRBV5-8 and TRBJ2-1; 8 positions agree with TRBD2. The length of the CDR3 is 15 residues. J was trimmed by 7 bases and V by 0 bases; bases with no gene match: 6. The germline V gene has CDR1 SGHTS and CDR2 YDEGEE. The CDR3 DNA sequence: TGTGCCAGCAGCTTGGCGGGAGGGCCCTGGAATGAGCAGTTCTTC. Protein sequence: CASSLAGGPWNEQFF.

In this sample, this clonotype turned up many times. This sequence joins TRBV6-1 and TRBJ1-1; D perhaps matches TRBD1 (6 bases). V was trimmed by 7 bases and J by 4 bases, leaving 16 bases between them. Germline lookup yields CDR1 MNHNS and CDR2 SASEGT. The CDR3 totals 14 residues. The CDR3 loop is CASTEGGGGTEAFF. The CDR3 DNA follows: TGTGCCAGCACCGAGGGCGGGGGCGGCACTGAAGCTTTCTTT.

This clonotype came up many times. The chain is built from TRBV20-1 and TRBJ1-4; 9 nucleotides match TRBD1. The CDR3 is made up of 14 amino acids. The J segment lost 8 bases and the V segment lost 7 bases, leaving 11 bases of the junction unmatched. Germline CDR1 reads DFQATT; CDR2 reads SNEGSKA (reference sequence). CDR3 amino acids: CSVQTGGAREKLFF. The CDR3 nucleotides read TGCAGTGTCCAAACAGGGGGCGCGAGGGAAAAACTGTTTTTT.

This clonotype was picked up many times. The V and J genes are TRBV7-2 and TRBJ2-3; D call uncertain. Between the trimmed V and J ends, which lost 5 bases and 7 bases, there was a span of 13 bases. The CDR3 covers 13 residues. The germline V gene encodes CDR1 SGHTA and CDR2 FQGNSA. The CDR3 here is CASSLHRGYTQYF. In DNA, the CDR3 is TGTGCCAGCAGCCTACACCGAGGATATACGCAGTATTTT.

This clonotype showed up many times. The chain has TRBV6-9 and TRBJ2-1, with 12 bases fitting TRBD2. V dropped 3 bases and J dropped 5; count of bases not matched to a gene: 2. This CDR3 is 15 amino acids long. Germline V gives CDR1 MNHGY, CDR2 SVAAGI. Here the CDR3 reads CASSYLAGGHNEQFF. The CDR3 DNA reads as TGTGCCAGCAGTTACCTAGCGGGAGGGCACAATGAGCAGTTCTTC.

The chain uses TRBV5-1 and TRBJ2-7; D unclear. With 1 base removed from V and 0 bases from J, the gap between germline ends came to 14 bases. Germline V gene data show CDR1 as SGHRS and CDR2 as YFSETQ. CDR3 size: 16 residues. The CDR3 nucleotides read TGCGCCAGCAGCTTGTACCCGCAGGCCGGCTCCTACGAGCAGTACTTC. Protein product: CASSLYPQAGSYEQYF.

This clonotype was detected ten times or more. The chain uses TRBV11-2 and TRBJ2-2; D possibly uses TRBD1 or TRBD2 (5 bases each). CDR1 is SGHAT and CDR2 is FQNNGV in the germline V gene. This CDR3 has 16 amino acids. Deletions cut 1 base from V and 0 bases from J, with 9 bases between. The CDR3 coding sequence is TGTGCCAGCAGCTTAGCCCCGGGGCCGAACACCGGGGAGCTGTTTTTT. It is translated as CASSLAPGPNTGELFF. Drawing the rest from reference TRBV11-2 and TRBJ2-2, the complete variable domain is EAGVAQSPRYKIIEKRQSVAFWCNPISGHATLYWYQQILGQGPKLLIQFQNNGVVDDSQLPKDRFSAERLKGVDSTLKIQPAKLEDSAVYLCASSLAPGPNTGELFFGEGSRLTVL.

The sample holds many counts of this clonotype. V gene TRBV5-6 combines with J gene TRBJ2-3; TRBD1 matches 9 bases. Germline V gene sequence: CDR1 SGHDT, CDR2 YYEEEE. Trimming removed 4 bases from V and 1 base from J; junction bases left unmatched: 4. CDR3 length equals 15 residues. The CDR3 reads CASSPQGAGTDTQYF. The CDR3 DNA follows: TGTGCCAGCAGCCCACAGGGGGCCGGCACAGATACGCAGTATTTT.

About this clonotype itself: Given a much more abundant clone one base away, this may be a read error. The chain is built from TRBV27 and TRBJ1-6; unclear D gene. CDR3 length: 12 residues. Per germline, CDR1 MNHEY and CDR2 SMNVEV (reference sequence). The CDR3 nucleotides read TGTGTCAGCAGTTTCAAGAATTCACCCCTCCACTTT. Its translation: CVSSFKNSPLHF.

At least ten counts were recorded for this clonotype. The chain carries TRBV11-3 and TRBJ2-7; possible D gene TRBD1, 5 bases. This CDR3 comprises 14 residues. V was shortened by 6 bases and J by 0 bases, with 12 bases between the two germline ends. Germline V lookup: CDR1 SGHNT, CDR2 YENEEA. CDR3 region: CASRAGHSSYEQYF. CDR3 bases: TGTGCCAGCAGGGCTGGACACAGCTCCTACGAGCAGTACTTC.

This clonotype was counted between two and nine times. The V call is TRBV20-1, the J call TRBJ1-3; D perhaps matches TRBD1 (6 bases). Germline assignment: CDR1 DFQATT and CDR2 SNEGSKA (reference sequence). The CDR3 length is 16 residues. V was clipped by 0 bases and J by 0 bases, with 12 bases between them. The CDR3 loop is CSARDLDRSSGNTIYF. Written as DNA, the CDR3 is TGCAGTGCTAGAGACTTGGACAGAAGCTCTGGAAACACCATATATTTT.

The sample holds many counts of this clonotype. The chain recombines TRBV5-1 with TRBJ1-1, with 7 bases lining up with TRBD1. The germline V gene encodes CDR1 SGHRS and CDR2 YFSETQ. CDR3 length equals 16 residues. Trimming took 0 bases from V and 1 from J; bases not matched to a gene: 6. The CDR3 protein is CASSLGTGPPNTEAFF. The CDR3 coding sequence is TGCGCCAGCAGCTTGGGGACAGGACCCCCGAACACTGAAGCTTTCTTT.

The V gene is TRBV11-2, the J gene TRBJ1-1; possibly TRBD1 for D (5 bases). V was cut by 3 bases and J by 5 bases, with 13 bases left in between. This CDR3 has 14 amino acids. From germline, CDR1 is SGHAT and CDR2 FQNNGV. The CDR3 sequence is CASSFSGVETEAFF. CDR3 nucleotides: TGTGCCAGCAGCTTCTCGGGGGTAGAAACTGAAGCTTTCTTT.

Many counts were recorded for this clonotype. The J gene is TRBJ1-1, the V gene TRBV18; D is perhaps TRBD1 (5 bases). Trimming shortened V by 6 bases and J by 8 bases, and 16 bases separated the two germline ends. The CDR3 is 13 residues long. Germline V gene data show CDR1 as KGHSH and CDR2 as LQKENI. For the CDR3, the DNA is TGTGCCAGCTCCCCCGGGCAGGGCGGGGAAGCTTTCTTT. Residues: CASSPGQGGEAFF.

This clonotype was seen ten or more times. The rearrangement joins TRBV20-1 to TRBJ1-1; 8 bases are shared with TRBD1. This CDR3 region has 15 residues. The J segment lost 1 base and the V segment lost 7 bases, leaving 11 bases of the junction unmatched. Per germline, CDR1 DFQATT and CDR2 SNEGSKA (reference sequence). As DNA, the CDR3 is TGCAGTGTTTTCCGGGACAGGCAATCGAACACTGAAGCTTTCTTT. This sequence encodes CSVFRDRQSNTEAFF.

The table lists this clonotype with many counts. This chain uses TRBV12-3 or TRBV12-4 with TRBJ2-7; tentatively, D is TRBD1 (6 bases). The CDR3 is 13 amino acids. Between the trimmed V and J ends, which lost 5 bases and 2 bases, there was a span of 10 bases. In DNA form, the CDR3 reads TGTGCCAGCAGTGCTGGACAGACCTACGAGCAGTACTTC. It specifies CASSAGQTYEQYF.

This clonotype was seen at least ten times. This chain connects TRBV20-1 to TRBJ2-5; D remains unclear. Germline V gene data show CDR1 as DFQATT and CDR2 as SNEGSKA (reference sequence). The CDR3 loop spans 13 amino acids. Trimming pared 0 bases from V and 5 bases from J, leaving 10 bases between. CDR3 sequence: CSARDTGWETQYF. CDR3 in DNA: TGCAGTGCTAGAGATACGGGTTGGGAGACCCAGTACTTC.

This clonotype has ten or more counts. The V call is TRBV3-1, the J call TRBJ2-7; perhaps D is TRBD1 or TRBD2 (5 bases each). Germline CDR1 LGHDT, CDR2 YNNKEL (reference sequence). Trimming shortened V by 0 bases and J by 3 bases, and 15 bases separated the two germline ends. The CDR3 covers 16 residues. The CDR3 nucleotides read TGTGCCAGCAGCCAAGATCATGTTGGGGGTAGCTACGAGCAGTACTTC. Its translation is CASSQDHVGGSYEQYF.

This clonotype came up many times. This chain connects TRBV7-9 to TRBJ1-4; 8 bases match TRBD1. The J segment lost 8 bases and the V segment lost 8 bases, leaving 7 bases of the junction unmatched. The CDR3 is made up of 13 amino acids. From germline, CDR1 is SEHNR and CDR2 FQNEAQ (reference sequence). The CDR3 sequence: CASGRTGLEKLFF. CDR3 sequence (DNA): TGTGCCAGCGGTCGGACAGGGCTGGAAAAACTGTTTTTT.

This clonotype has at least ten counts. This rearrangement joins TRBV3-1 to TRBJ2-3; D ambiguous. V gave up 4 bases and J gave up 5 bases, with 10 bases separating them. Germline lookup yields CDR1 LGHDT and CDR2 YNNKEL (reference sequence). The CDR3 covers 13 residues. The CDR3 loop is CASSLATRDTQYF. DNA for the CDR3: TGTGCCAGCAGCCTCGCCACCAGAGATACGCAGTATTTT.

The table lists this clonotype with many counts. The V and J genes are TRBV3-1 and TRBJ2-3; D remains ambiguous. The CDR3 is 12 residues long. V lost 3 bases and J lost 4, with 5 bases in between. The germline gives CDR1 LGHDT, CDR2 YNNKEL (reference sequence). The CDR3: CASSHTSDTQYF. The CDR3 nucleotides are TGTGCCAGCAGCCATACTTCAGATACGCAGTATTTT.

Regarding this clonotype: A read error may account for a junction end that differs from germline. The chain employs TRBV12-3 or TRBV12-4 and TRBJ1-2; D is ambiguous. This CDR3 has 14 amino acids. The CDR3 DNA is TGTCCCAGCAGCCAGACCGAGACTAACTATGGCCACACCTTC. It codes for CPSSQTETNYGHTF.

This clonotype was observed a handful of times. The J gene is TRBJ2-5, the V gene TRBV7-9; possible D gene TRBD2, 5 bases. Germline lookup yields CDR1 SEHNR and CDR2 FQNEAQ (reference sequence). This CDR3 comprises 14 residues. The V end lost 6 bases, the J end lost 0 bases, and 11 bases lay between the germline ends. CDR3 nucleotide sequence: TGTGCCAGCAGTTACGCGGGTTACCAAGAGACCCAGTACTTC. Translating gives CASSYAGYQETQYF.